This T cell receptor (beta chain) was sequenced during a study of cytomegalovirus exposure and HLA in healthy donors. The CDR3 is 15 amino acids. Germline V CDR1 and CDR2: SGHDN, FVKESK. The ends lost 0 bases at V and 7 bases at J; junction bases unmatched: 9. It was with 60 Vbeta and 13 Jbeta primers that the PCR ran. The protocol was immunoSEQ multiplex PCR, while the TCRdb copy is restricted to in-frame clones and leaves out a portion. This table holds 150,000 to 200,000 clones, over 70% found once. The source material was PBMCs. J is TRBJ2-7 and V is TRBV14, with 7 positions matching TRBD1. The clonotype originates from a female donor in good health and CMV-seronegative. CDR3 region: CASSQDLTGPGEQYF. The CDR3 DNA reads as TGTGCCAGCAGCCAAGATCTGACAGGGCCGGGGGAGCAGTACTTC.